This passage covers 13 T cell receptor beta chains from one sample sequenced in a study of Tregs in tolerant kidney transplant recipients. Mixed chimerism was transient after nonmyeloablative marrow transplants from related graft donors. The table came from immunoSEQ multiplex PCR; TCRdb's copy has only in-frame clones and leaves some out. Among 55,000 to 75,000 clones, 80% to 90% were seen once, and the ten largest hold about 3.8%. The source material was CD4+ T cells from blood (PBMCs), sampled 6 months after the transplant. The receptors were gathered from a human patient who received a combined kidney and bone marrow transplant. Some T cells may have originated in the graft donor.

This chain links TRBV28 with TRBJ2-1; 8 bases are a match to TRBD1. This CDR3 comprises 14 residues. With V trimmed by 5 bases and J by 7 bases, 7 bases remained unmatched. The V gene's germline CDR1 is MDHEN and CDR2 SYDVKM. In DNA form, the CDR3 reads TGTGCCAGCAGTCCGACAGGGGTAGGTAATGAGCAGTTCTTC. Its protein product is CASSPTGVGNEQFF.

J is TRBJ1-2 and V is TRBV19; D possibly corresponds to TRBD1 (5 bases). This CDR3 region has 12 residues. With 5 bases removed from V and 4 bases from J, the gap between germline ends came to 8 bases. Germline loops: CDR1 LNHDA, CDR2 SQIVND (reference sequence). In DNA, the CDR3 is TGTGCCAGTAGTTTTACAGGCTATGGCTACACCTTC. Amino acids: CASSFTGYGYTF.

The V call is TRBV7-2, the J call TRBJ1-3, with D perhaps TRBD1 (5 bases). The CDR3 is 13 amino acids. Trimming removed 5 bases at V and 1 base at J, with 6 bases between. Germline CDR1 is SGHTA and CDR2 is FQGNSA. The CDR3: CASSRQSGNTIYF. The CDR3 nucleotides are TGTGCCAGCAGCCGACAGTCTGGAAACACCATATATTTT.

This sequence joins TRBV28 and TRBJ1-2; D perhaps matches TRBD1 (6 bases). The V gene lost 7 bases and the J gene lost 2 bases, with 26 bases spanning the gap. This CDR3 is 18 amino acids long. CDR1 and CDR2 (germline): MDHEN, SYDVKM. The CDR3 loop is CASTRQGGRGLLNYGYTF. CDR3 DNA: TGTGCCAGCACCCGCCAAGGAGGCAGGGGCCTCCTGAACTATGGCTACACCTTC.

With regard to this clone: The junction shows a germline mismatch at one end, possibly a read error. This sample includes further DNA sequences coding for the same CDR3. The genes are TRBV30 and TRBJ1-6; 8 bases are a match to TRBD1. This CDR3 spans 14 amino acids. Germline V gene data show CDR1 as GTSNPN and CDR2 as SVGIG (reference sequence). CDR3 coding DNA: TGTGCCTGGGGACAGGGTCTGATTAATTCCCCCCTCCACTTT. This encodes CAWGQGLINSPLHF.

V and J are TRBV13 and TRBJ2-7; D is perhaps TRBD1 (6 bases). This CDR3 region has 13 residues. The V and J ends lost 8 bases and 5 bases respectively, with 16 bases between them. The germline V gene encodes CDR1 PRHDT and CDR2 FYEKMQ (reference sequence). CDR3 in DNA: TGTGCCAGCGTTAAGGCAGGGGTCCACGAGCAGTACTTC. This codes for CASVKAGVHEQYF.

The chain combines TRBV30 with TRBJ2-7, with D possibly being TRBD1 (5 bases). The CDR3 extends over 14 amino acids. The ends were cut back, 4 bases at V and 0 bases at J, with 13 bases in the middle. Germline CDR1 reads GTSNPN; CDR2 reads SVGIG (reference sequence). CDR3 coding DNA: TGTGCCTGGAATCCGTGGGGCCCCTCCTACGAGCAGTACTTC. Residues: CAWNPWGPSYEQYF.

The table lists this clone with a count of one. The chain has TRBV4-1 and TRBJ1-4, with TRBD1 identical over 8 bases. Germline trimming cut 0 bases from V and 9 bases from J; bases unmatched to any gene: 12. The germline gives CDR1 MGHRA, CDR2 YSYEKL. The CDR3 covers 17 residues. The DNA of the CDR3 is TGCGCCAGCAGCCAAGATCTCGGGACAGGACGGGCTAAAAAACTGTTTTTT. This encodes CASSQDLGTGRAKKLFF.

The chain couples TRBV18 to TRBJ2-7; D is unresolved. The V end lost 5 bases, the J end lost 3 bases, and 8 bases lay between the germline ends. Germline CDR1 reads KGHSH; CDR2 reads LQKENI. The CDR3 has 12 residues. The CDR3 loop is CASSSLVYEQYF. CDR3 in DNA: TGTGCCAGCTCATCTCTAGTCTACGAGCAGTACTTC.

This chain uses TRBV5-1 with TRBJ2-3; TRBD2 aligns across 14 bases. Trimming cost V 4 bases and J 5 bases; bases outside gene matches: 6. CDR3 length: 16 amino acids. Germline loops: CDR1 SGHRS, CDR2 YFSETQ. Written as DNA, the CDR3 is TGCGCCAGCAGCCTAGGACTAGCGGGGGGCCAAGATACGCAGTATTTT. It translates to CASSLGLAGGQDTQYF.

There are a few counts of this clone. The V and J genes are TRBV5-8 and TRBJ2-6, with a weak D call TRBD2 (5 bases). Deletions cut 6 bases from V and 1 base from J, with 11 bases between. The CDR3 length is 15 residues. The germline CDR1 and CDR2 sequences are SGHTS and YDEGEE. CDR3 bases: TGTGCCAGCAAGAGGGCCTCGTCTGGGGCCAACGTCCTGACTTTC. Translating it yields CASKRASSGANVLTF.

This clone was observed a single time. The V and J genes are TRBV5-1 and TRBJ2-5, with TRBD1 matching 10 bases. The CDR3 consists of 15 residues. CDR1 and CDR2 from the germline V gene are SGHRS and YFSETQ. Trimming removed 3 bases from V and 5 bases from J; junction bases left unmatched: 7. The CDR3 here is CASSSGTGAPETQYF. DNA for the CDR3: TGCGCCAGCAGCTCCGGGACAGGGGCTCCGGAGACCCAGTACTTC.

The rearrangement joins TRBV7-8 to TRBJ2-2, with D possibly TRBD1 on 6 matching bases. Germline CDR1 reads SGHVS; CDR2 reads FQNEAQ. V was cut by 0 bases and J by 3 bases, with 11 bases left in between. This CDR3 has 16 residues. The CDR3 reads CASSLASRGYTGELFF. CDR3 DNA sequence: TGTGCCAGCAGCTTAGCTAGCAGGGGATACACCGGGGAGCTGTTTTTT.